This entry lists 16 T cell receptor beta chains sequenced from one sample in a study of CD8 T cells in ankylosing spondylitis. In TCRdb, the 5' RACE reads were re-called with MiXCR into one record per CDR3 protein. The sample carries approximately 250,000 distinct CDR3 sequences, more than 9% recorded once. Sequencing was performed on blood, either unsorted or a sorted T cell fraction (not recorded which). Receptors were obtained from a male donor with ankylosing spondylitis or in good health (not recorded which).

This clonotype was seen many times. This chain connects TRBV18 to TRBJ1-5; D unclear. Germline loops: CDR1 KGHSH, CDR2 LQKENI. CDR3 length: 13 residues. Between the trimmed V and J ends, which lost 2 bases and 6 bases, there was a span of 8 bases. CDR3 in amino acids: CASSPGVSQPQHF. DNA for the CDR3: TGTGCCAGCTCACCAGGGGTAAGTCAGCCCCAGCATTTT. Together with reference TRBV18 and TRBJ1-5, the CDR3 gives the full variable domain: NAGVMQNPRHLVRRRGQEARLRCSPMKGHSHVYWYRQLPEEGLKFMVYLQKENIIDESGMPKERFSAEFPKEGPSILRIQQVVRGDSAAYFCASSPGVSQPQHFGDGTRLSIL.

This clonotype appeared many times. The J gene is TRBJ1-2, the V gene TRBV10-3; 7 bases line up with TRBD1. The CDR3 consists of 15 residues. V shed 4 bases, J shed 2 bases, and the junction held 7 bases outside the gene matches. Germline CDR1 ENHRY, CDR2 SYGVKD. The CDR3 nucleotides are TGTGCCATCAGTGGACAGGGATTGGAGAACTATGGCTACACCTTC. This codes for CAISGQGLENYGYTF.

This clonotype has only a few counts. The chain couples TRBV7-9 to TRBJ2-5; 11 nucleotides align to TRBD2. The J segment lost 5 bases and the V segment lost 2 bases, leaving 4 bases of the junction unmatched. There are 15 residues in the CDR3. Per germline, CDR1 SEHNR and CDR2 FQNEAQ (reference sequence). In DNA form, the CDR3 reads TGTGCCAGCAGCTTAACTAGCGGGAGTGTGGAGACCCAGTACTTC. It yields the protein CASSLTSGSVETQYF.

This clonotype was seen many times. J is TRBJ1-2 and V is TRBV6-5, with D perhaps TRBD1 (6 bases). The V end lost 2 bases, the J end lost 1 base, and 14 bases lay between the germline ends. Germline V lookup: CDR1 MNHEY, CDR2 SVGAGI. This CDR3 is built from 16 residues. The chain's CDR3 is CASSYRRQDRNYGYTF. The DNA of the CDR3 is TGTGCCAGCAGTTACCGGAGACAGGATCGTAACTATGGCTACACCTTC.

This clonotype has at least ten counts. The V and J genes are TRBV12-3 or TRBV12-4 and TRBJ2-1, with D tentatively TRBD1 or TRBD2 (5 bases each). This CDR3 comprises 15 residues. V lost 5 bases and J lost 4, with 15 bases in between. The CDR3 region has the DNA TGTGCCAGCAGTCCAGATCCGGGACCTTACAATGAGCAGTTCTTC. It encodes CASSPDPGPYNEQFF.

The sample holds many counts of this clonotype. V gene TRBV12-3 or TRBV12-4 combines with J gene TRBJ1-2, with no clear D. CDR3 length equals 13 residues. The ends were cut back, 6 bases at V and 0 bases at J, with 8 bases in the middle. CDR3 sequence (DNA): TGTGCCAGCAGCCCCCCAGCTAACTATGGCTACACCTTC. Protein sequence: CASSPPANYGYTF.

This clonotype appeared a few times. The chain carries TRBV5-1 and TRBJ2-1; 10 bases align to TRBD2. Germline CDR1 SGHRS, CDR2 YFSETQ. The CDR3 is 15 residues long. The V and J ends lost 6 bases and 8 bases, in that order; junction bases with no gene match: 11. The CDR3 nucleotides are TGCGCCAGCACCGAGGGACTAGCGATAAGGGATGAGCAGTTCTTC. Translating it yields CASTEGLAIRDEQFF. Variable domain in full (rest from reference TRBV5-1 and TRBJ2-1): KAGVTQTPRYLIKTRGQQVTLSCSPISGHRSVSWYQQTPGQGLQFLFEYFSETQRNKGNFPGRFSGRQFSNSRSEMNVSTLELGDSALYLCASTEGLAIRDEQFFGPGTRLTVL.

This rearrangement joins TRBV4-2 to TRBJ2-7, with a possible D match to TRBD1 (5 bases). This CDR3 is built from 14 residues. The V gene lost 4 bases and the J gene lost 3 bases, with 13 bases spanning the gap. Germline assignment: CDR1 LGHNA and CDR2 YNFKEQ. CDR3 sequence (DNA): TGTGCCAGCAGCCCAGGGCACAGGTGCTACGAGCAGTACTTC. Its protein is CASSPGHRCYEQYF.

This clonotype turned up a few times. This chain connects TRBV12-3 or TRBV12-4 to TRBJ2-5; 8 nucleotides agree with TRBD1. With 5 bases clipped from V and 6 bases from J, the junction kept 14 bases outside the gene matches. The length of the CDR3 is 16 residues. The CDR3 sequence is CASSIGQGSVGQTQYF. The CDR3 DNA reads as TGTGCCAGCAGTATCGGACAGGGAAGTGTTGGGCAGACCCAGTACTTC.

This clonotype was seen many times. The rearrangement uses TRBV20-1 and TRBJ1-2; D unresolved. This CDR3 is 11 amino acids long. Germline-derived CDR1 and CDR2 are DFQATT and SNEGSKA (reference sequence). V was trimmed by 2 bases and J by 6 bases, leaving 7 bases between them. In DNA form, the CDR3 reads TGCAGTGCTAGACTCGATCATGGCTACACCTTC. Translating it yields CSARLDHGYTF.

This clonotype occurred many times. The rearrangement joins TRBV7-6 to TRBJ1-1; 8 nucleotides align to TRBD1. Per germline, CDR1 SGHVS and CDR2 FNYEAQ. After removal of 4 bases from V and 1 base from J, the junction contained 2 bases not matched to a gene. This CDR3 comprises 14 residues. The CDR3 region is CASSSGQGNTEAFF. DNA for the CDR3: TGTGCCAGCAGCTCCGGACAGGGGAACACTGAAGCTTTCTTT.

This clonotype was found many times. V and J are TRBV20-1 and TRBJ1-2; 8 bases align to TRBD1. Germline CDR1 is DFQATT and CDR2 is SNEGSKA (reference sequence). V was pared by 3 bases and J by 8 bases, with 5 bases of the junction left unmatched. This CDR3 is 12 amino acids long. Here the CDR3 DNA reads TGCAGTGCTAGCCCAGGGGGCGGCGGCTACACCTTC. This encodes CSASPGGGGYTF.

This clonotype was recorded many times. J is TRBJ1-1 and V is TRBV20-1; 8 nucleotides agree with TRBD1. The CDR3 runs 15 residues. In germline, CDR1 is DFQATT, CDR2 SNEGSKA (reference sequence). V shed 0 bases and J 3 bases; nucleotides not matched to a gene: 6. CDR3 sequence: CSARDTGGKDTEAFF. CDR3 sequence (DNA): TGCAGTGCTAGAGACACAGGGGGGAAGGACACTGAAGCTTTCTTT.

The chain joins TRBV7-9 to TRBJ2-5, with D hard to call. The length of the CDR3 is 15 residues. Germline CDR1 and CDR2: SEHNR and FQNEAQ (reference sequence). The V end was cut by 2 bases, the J end by 5 bases, with 15 bases between. DNA of the CDR3: TGTGCCAGCAGCTTACCCTCCTCCCTCGGGGAGACCCAGTACTTC. This sequence encodes CASSLPSSLGETQYF. Combining the CDR3 with reference TRBV7-9 and TRBJ2-5 gives the whole variable domain DTGVSQNPRHKITKRGQNVTFRCDPISEHNRLYWYRQTLGQGPEFLTYFQNEAQLEKSRLLSDRFSAERPKGSFSTLEIQRTEQGDSAMYLCASSLPSSLGETQYFGPGTRLLVL.

This clonotype has more than one count but fewer than ten. This chain joins TRBV30 and TRBJ2-1; 11 bases are shared with TRBD2. CDR1 and CDR2 from the germline V gene are GTSNPN and SVGIG (reference sequence). The CDR3 spans 16 residues. V dropped 0 bases and J dropped 6; count of bases not matched to a gene: 7. CDR3 nucleotides: TGTGCCTGGAGTGTCATCCTAGCGGGGGGAGGCAATGAGCAGTTCTTC. Translating gives CAWSVILAGGGNEQFF.

At least ten counts were recorded for this clonotype. The rearrangement links TRBV5-1 to TRBJ1-1, with no clear D. This CDR3 spans 15 amino acids. Germline V lookup: CDR1 SGHRS, CDR2 YFSETQ. Trimming took off 1 base at V and 5 bases at J, with 15 bases between the two ends. CDR3 DNA sequence: TGCGCCAGCAGCTTGCCAGGACGGGGAGGGACTGAAGCTTTCTTT. It codes for CASSLPGRGGTEAFF.